This T cell receptor beta chain was observed in a study of early T cells in non-severe SARS-CoV-2 infection. Whole-study context: Chains were unpaired, as sequencing was done on bulk RNA from unsorted whole blood.

About this clonotype: As yet, its antigen is unknown.

Germline CDR1 and CDR2: LGHDT and YNNKEL (reference sequence). The junction had 0 bases not matched to a gene; V was cut back by 1 base and J by 3 bases. This CDR3 has 15 residues. Study-wide findings and caveats: Matching against VDJdb likely underestimated virus-specific expansions, favoring anti-spike CD8.

Unique molecular identifiers (one per individual cDNA molecule) were attached. In TCRdb, the 5' RACE reads were re-called with MiXCR into one record per CDR3 protein. The sample lists some 90,000 distinct CDR3 sequences, under 15% occurring once. The origin of this receptor is an adult who was a healthcare worker with PCR-confirmed SARS-CoV-2 infection or an uninfected control (not recorded which). This sequence joins TRBV3-1 and TRBJ2-1; 10 bases line up with TRBD2. The sample taken for sequencing was whole blood. The CDR3 loop is CASSQASGSYNEQFF. In DNA, the CDR3 is TGTGCCAGCAGCCAAGCTAGCGGGAGCTACAATGAGCAGTTCTTC.